The TCR beta chain under discussion was sequenced for a study of T cells in Graves' hyperthyroidism and ophthalmopathy. With 2 bases removed from V and 2 bases from J, the gap between germline ends came to 16 bases. The CDR3 length is 17 residues. In germline, CDR1 is MNHEY, CDR2 SVGAGI. No progression to ophthalmopathy during 18 months of follow-up defined stable disease. This clonotype was seen more than once but under ten times. Amplified regions were TCR beta CDR3 sequences from RNA transcripts. Initially, a first-round RT-PCR of the TCR CDR3 employed the HTBI primer set. In TCRdb, the multiplex PCR reads were re-called with MiXCR into one record per CDR3 protein. The sample has about 680,000 distinct CDR3 sequences; about 35% are singletons.

The TCR was taken from a woman aged 40 to 49 with Graves' hyperthyroidism. The sample comprised blood. V usage is TRBV6-5 and J usage is TRBJ1-3; D remains unclear. CDR3 residues: CASSYDFAGLAGNTIYF. Here the CDR3 DNA reads TGTGCCAGCAGTTACGATTTTGCCGGGCTCGCTGGAAACACCATATATTTT.